The 19 T cell receptor beta chains listed next were all sequenced from one sample in a study of T cells expressing NK-cell markers. With the 5' RACE reads reprocessed, TCRdb shows one record per CDR3 protein and no DNA. Its clone listing holds around 100,000 distinct CDR3 sequences. The material sequenced was blood T cells: a sorted CD56 or NKG2C T cell subset, CD4+ or CD8+ T cells, or bulk PBMC T cells (not recorded which). These receptors originate from a woman aged 18-70 years in good health.

The chain links TRBV30 to TRBJ2-2. The CDR3 covers 13 residues. Germline-derived CDR1 and CDR2 are GTSNPN and SVGIG (reference sequence). The CDR3 protein is CAWSVLSPGELFF.

The V gene is TRBV27, the J gene TRBJ2-5. Germline lookup yields CDR1 MNHEY and CDR2 SMNVEV (reference sequence). The CDR3 contains 12 residues. The CDR3: CASSARKETQYF.

The gene calls are TRBV29-1 and TRBJ2-7; the TCRdb call, TRBD1, lacks DNA for checking. The CDR3 is 11 residues long. CDR1 is SQVTM and CDR2 is ANQGSEA in the germline V gene. The CDR3 region is CSAWGVGEQYF.

The rearrangement uses TRBV12-3 or TRBV12-4 and TRBJ2-5; TCRdb designates TRBD1, a call that cannot be tested without DNA. The CDR3 is made up of 15 amino acids. The CDR3 loop reads CASSTGWGELETQYF.

This chain uses TRBV4-3 with TRBJ2-1; TCRdb reports TRBD1, a call that lacks DNA to check it against. Germline assignment: CDR1 LGHNA and CDR2 YSLEER. The length of the CDR3 is 15 residues. CDR3 sequence reads: CASSQTGDAVDEQFF.

The rearrangement uses TRBV27 and TRBJ2-1; TCRdb gives TRBD2 as the D gene, but with no DNA this cannot be confirmed. This CDR3 region has 11 residues. The germline gives CDR1 MNHEY, CDR2 SMNVEV (reference sequence). CDR3 in amino acids: CASGGYNEQFF.

The V gene is TRBV6-1, the J gene TRBJ2-1; TCRdb reports TRBD2, a call that lacks DNA to check it against. Germline values: CDR1 MNHNS, CDR2 SASEGT. This CDR3 has 16 amino acids. The CDR3 here is CASSLGLAGPYNEQFF.

The V call is TRBV29-1, the J call TRBJ1-1; the TCRdb call, TRBD1, lacks DNA for checking. The germline V gene has CDR1 SQVTM and CDR2 ANQGSEA. This CDR3 has 13 residues. CDR3 loop: CSVPGGRITEAFF.

V is TRBV12-3 or TRBV12-4 and J is TRBJ2-1; TCRdb lists TRBD1, though no DNA is available to test this call. The CDR3 spans 13 residues. Here the CDR3 reads CASNDPGGGEQFF.

The chain uses TRBV18 and TRBJ2-7. The CDR3 loop spans 13 amino acids. Germline V gene lookup returns CDR1 KGHSH and CDR2 LQKENI. The CDR3 region is CASSPLWGYEQYF.

The chain employs TRBV12-3 or TRBV12-4 and TRBJ2-5; the TCRdb D gene call, TRBD1, has no DNA to confirm it. The CDR3 consists of 13 residues. Here the CDR3 reads CASRRDREETQYF.

The rearrangement joins TRBV27 to TRBJ2-7; TCRdb gives TRBD2 as the D gene, but with no DNA this cannot be confirmed. Germline V gene sequence: CDR1 MNHEY, CDR2 SMNVEV (reference sequence). The CDR3 consists of 14 residues. The CDR3 region is CASSSGTSIYEQYF.

The rearrangement links TRBV4-2 to TRBJ2-5; as DNA is missing, the TRBD2 call by TCRdb cannot be tested. Per germline, CDR1 LGHNA and CDR2 YNFKEQ. CDR3 length: 15 residues. This CDR3 is CASSQASGGQETQYF.

The CDR3 loop is CASSQEGEFSYNEQFF. V and J are TRBV4-3 and TRBJ2-1. The CDR3 runs to 16 residues. Germline lookup yields CDR1 LGHNA and CDR2 YSLEER.

CDR3 sequence: CASSLTGTPGNEQFF. The genes are TRBV7-9 and TRBJ2-1; the TCRdb D gene call, TRBD1, has no DNA to confirm it. The CDR3 is 15 amino acids. Germline-derived CDR1 and CDR2 are SEHNR and FQNEAQ (reference sequence). The whole variable domain, filled in from reference TRBV7-9 and TRBJ2-1, reads DTGVSQNPRHKITKRGQNVTFRCDPISEHNRLYWYRQTLGQGPEFLTYFQNEAQLEKSRLLSDRFSAERPKGSFSTLEIQRTEQGDSAMYLCASSLTGTPGNEQFFGPGTRLTVL.

The V and J genes are TRBV19 and TRBJ2-1. CDR3 length equals 14 residues. CDR1 LNHDA and CDR2 SQIVND come from the germline V gene (reference sequence). The CDR3 protein is CASNGGDSYNEQFF.

The chain employs TRBV7-9 and TRBJ2-5; without DNA, the TCRdb call of TRBD1 cannot be checked. CDR1 is SEHNR, CDR2 FQNEAQ, per germline (reference sequence). There are 15 residues in the CDR3. The CDR3 spells CASSTGQGGQETQYF.

The CDR3 sequence: CSARRVETQYF. The genes are TRBV20-1 and TRBJ2-5; no DNA is available, so the TRBD2 call from TCRdb remains unchecked. The CDR3 is 11 residues long. From germline, CDR1 is DFQATT and CDR2 SNEGSKA (reference sequence).

V is TRBV29-1 and J is TRBJ2-7. CDR1 and CDR2 from the germline V gene are SQVTM and ANQGSEA. There are 11 residues in the CDR3. The CDR3 sequence is CSVEERYEQYF.